The 5 T cell receptor beta chains presented below share a single source sample, sequenced in a study of T cells in Graves' hyperthyroidism and ophthalmopathy. From RNA transcripts, TCR beta CDR3 regions were amplified. A set of HTBI primers served as the primers for a first-round RT-PCR of the TCR CDR3. TCRdb processed the multiplex PCR reads anew with MiXCR; each CDR3 protein has one entry. The profile shows 250,000 or so distinct CDR3 sequences, 14% to 15% of them singletons. Sequenced: blood. Receptor source: a woman between 35 and 50 years old with Graves' hyperthyroidism that later progressed to Graves' ophthalmopathy.

This clonotype came up many times. The chain is built from TRBV3-1 and TRBJ2-5; 8 bases are shared with TRBD1. This CDR3 contains 14 residues. Germline CDR1 is LGHDT and CDR2 is YNNKEL (reference sequence). V lost 4 bases and J lost 5; bases outside the gene matches: 6. The CDR3 protein is CASSPSTGAETQYF. The DNA for the CDR3 is TGTGCCAGCAGCCCGTCGACAGGGGCCGAGACCCAGTACTTC.

This clonotype was recorded at least ten times. The rearrangement joins TRBV9 to TRBJ2-1; 7 positions match TRBD1. The CDR3 loop spans 16 amino acids. CDR1 is SGDLS and CDR2 is YYNGEE in the germline V gene. The ends lost 2 bases at V and 1 base at J; junction bases unmatched: 6. The CDR3 coding sequence is TGTGCCAGCAGCGTCAACAGGGGTGCGTCCTACAATGAGCAGTTCTTC. As protein: CASSVNRGASYNEQFF.

This clonotype was seen ten or more times. The J gene is TRBJ2-1, the V gene TRBV29-1; weak D call: TRBD2 (6 bases). The CDR3 sequence is 13 residues long. Germline V gives CDR1 SQVTM, CDR2 ANQGSEA. V shed 3 bases and J shed 7 bases, with 13 bases lying between them. CDR3 sequence: CSVDRLVGNEQFF. The CDR3 bases are TGCAGCGTTGACAGACTAGTCGGGAATGAGCAGTTCTTC.

This clonotype was detected many times. The chain is built from TRBV5-5 and TRBJ2-7, with D maybe TRBD1 (5 bases). CDR3 size: 14 residues. Trimming removed 4 bases from V and 2 bases from J, with 13 bases in between. Germline V CDR1 and CDR2: SGHKS, YYEKEE (reference sequence). CDR3 protein: CASSHPTDTYEQYF. The CDR3 DNA reads as TGTGCCAGCAGCCACCCGACAGATACCTACGAGCAGTACTTC. The complete variable domain, with remaining parts taken from reference TRBV5-5 and TRBJ2-7, reads DAGVTQSPTHLIKTRGQQVTLRCSPISGHKSVSWYQQVLGQGPQFIFQYYEKEERGRGNFPDRFSARQFPNYSSELNVNALLLGDSALYLCASSHPTDTYEQYFGPGTRLTVT.

This clonotype was recorded at least ten times. This chain connects TRBV18 to TRBJ2-5, with 7 bases matching TRBD1. The CDR3 extends over 15 amino acids. Per germline, CDR1 KGHSH and CDR2 LQKENI. Losses at the gene ends were 2 bases for V and 0 bases for J; bases not matched to a gene: 3. CDR3 sequence (DNA): TGTGCCAGCTCACCAGAGGGACAGTACCAAGAGACCCAGTACTTC. Amino acid sequence: CASSPEGQYQETQYF.